The 4 T cell receptor beta chains below all came from one sample that was sequenced in a study of blood T cells in healthy people across ages. The authors ran a second PCR of about 6 to 11 cycles using a sample-barcoded 5' primer and a J-beta primer mix. TCRdb ran MiXCR on the 5' RACE reads and lists one entry per CDR3 protein. This sample carries about 1.6 million distinct CDR3 sequences, around 36% of them seen once, and the ten largest clones take about 11%. Sequencing was carried out using blood. The receptors originated from a woman aged 25 to 39 in good health.

The chain joins TRBV25-1 to TRBJ2-7; no reliable D call. Trimming shortened V by 3 bases and J by 4 bases, and 7 bases separated the two germline ends. The CDR3 sequence is 12 residues long. The germline CDR1 and CDR2 sequences are MGHDK and SYGVNS. CDR3: CASSDPQYEQYF. CDR3 DNA sequence: TGTGCCAGCAGTGATCCCCAATACGAGCAGTACTTC.

This clonotype was recorded once. Its ends do not fully match the called genes, so a read error is possible. The chain employs TRBV12-3 or TRBV12-4 and TRBJ2-2, with TRBD2 matching over 8 bases. The CDR3 is made up of 18 amino acids. Here the CDR3 reads CTSSRWAGGSLSTGELFF. The DNA for the CDR3 is TGTACCAGCAGCCGCTGGGCGGGGGGTAGTCTGTCCACCGGGGAGCTGTTTTTT.

This clonotype was counted at least ten times. This sequence joins TRBV20-1 and TRBJ1-2; no firm D call. Germline V lookup: CDR1 DFQATT, CDR2 SNEGSKA (reference sequence). This CDR3 spans 11 amino acids. V lost 5 bases, J lost 7 bases, and 11 bases lay in between. CDR3 sequence: CSAYSTFGYTF. Here the CDR3 DNA reads TGCAGTGCTTACAGTACCTTTGGCTACACCTTC.

The chain uses TRBV28 and TRBJ1-1; no reliable D call. The CDR3 contains 14 residues. Germline V lookup: CDR1 MDHEN, CDR2 SYDVKM. V was clipped by 3 bases and J by 1 base, with 9 bases between them. CDR3 nucleotide sequence: TGTGCCAGCAGTTTTACAGCAAGGAACACTGAAGCTTTCTTT. Amino acid sequence: CASSFTARNTEAFF. Drawing the rest from reference TRBV28 and TRBJ1-1, the complete variable domain is DVKVTQSSRYLVKRTGEKVFLECVQDMDHENMFWYRQDPGLGLRLIYFSYDVKMKEKGDIPEGYSVSREKKERFSLILESASTNQTSMYLCASSFTARNTEAFFGQGTRLTVV.